This T cell receptor beta chain came from a study of OX40 agonist ivuxolimab in advanced cancers. Study background: Ivuxolimab was delivered to patients intravenously every 2 weeks at doses spanning 0.01 to 10 mg/kg. Among those enrolled, mean age was about 60 years (range about 20 to 79) and about 79% were male. Those treated in dose escalation had hepatocellular carcinoma, melanoma, renal cell cancer or head and neck cancer.

V gave up 5 bases and J gave up 9 bases, with 14 bases separating them. Germline V lookup: CDR1 SGHAT, CDR2 FQNNGV. The CDR3 contains 13 residues. With respect to this clone: Its antigen is currently unknown.

Study-wide points: Antigen specificity of clonally expanded peripheral T cells was not established.

Method: immunoSEQ multiplex PCR; TCRdb's copy keeps in-frame clones and lacks some. In the table there are under 85,000 clones, around 80% of which are singletons. This specimen was CD4+ or CD8+ T cells sorted from blood, taken in a trial of the OX40 agonist ivuxolimab. The chain carries TRBV11-2 and TRBJ2-1; maybe TRBD1 (6 bases). The source is an adult with an advanced solid tumor such as melanoma, head and neck, liver or kidney cancer. CDR3 coding DNA: TGTGCCAGCAGCCCAGGGGTGAGAGGTGAGCAGTTCTTC. It codes for CASSPGVRGEQFF.